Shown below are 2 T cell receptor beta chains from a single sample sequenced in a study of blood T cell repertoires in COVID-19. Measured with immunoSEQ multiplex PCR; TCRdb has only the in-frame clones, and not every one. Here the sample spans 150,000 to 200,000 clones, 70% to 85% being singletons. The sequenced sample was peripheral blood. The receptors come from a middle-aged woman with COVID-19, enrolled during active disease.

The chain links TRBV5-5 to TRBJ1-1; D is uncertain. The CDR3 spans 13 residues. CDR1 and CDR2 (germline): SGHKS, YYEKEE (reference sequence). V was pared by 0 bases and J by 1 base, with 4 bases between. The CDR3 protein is CASSLGANTEAFF. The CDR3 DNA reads TGTGCCAGCAGCTTGGGGGCGAACACTGAAGCTTTCTTT.

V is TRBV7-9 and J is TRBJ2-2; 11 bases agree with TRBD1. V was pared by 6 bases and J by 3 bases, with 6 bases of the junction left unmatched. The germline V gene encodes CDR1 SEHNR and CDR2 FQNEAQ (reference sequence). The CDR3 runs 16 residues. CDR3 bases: TGTGCCAGCAGGGATGGGACAGGGGGTTACACCGGGGAGCTGTTTTTT. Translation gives CASRDGTGGYTGELFF.